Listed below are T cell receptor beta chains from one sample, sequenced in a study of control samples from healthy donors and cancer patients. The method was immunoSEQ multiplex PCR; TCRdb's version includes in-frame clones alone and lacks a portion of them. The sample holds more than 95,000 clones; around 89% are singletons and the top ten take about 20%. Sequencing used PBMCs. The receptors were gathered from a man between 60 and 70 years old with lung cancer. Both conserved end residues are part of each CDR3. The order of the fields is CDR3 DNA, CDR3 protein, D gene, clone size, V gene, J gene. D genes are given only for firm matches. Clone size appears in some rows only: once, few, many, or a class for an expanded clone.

TGTGCCAGCAGCCAAGAAAGGGCGGGTGAAAAACTGTTTTTT	CASSQERAGEKLFF	NA	NA	TRBV14	TRBJ1-4
TGCGCCAGCAGACAGGACAGATACAATGAGCAGTTCTTC	CASRQDRYNEQFF	NA	NA	TRBV10-2	TRBJ2-1
TGTGCCAGTAGTACAGGGGGCGCAGGCTCTGGAAACACCATATATTTT	CASSTGGAGSGNTIYF	TRBD1	NA	TRBV19	TRBJ1-3
TGTGCCAGCAGCGTCGACAGCATGAACACTGAAGCTTTCTTT	CASSVDSMNTEAFF	NA	NA	TRBV9	TRBJ1-1
TGTGCCTGGAGTGTATCCGACAGCTATTACAATGAGCAGTTCTTC	CAWSVSDSYYNEQFF	NA	few	TRBV30	TRBJ2-1
TGTGCCAGTAAGACAGGGGCCTTAGCAGAGACCCAGTACTTC	CASKTGALAETQYF	TRBD1	NA	TRBV19	TRBJ2-5
TGCGCCAGCAGCCGGGACCCGGGGGCCTACGAGCAGTACTTC	CASSRDPGAYEQYF	NA	NA	TRBV10-2	TRBJ2-7
TGCGCCAGCAGCCCGGGACTAGCGGGGGGGCCGTCAACCAATGAGCAGTTCTTC	CASSPGLAGGPSTNEQFF	TRBD2	NA	TRBV5-1	TRBJ2-1
TGCGCCAGCAGCCACGAACTTGGGACAGGGAAGAATCAGCCCCAGCATTTT	CASSHELGTGKNQPQHF	TRBD1	NA	TRBV4-1	TRBJ1-5
TGTGCCAGCAGCTCAACCGGGACTCGGGAACTCTTC	CASSSTGTRELF	NA	NA	TRBV7-9	TRBJ2-1
TGTGCCAGCAGCCCTGGACAGGGGTACTACGAGCAGTACTTC	CASSPGQGYYEQYF	TRBD1	NA	TRBV5-4	TRBJ2-7
TGTGCCAGCAGCCAAGATGCCTCCGGGGGTGGGACAGATACGCAGTATTTT	CASSQDASGGGTDTQYF	NA	once	TRBV3-1/TRBV3-2	TRBJ2-3
TGTGCCAGCAGCCTCGGACTAAACACCGGGGAGCTGTTTTTT	CASSLGLNTGELFF	NA	NA	TRBV13	TRBJ2-2
TGTGCCAGCAGTTTGACAGGTTCCTACGAGCAGTACTTC	CASSLTGSYEQYF	NA	NA	TRBV12-3/TRBV12-4	TRBJ2-7
TGTGCCAGCTCACCAGGAGACAGGGGGCTGCCGAACACCGGGGAGCTGTTTTTT	CASSPGDRGLPNTGELFF	TRBD1	NA	TRBV18	TRBJ2-2
TGTGCCACAACTGAGGACAGGGTTTCTCCCGATGGCTACACCTTC	CATTEDRVSPDGYTF	TRBD1	NA	TRBV2	TRBJ1-2
TGTGCCAGCAGCTTTCCGGGACAGGCCTATGGCTACACCTTC	CASSFPGQAYGYTF	TRBD1	NA	TRBV7-8	TRBJ1-2
TGTGCCACCTCCGGGACACTTCCTACGAATGAGCAGTTCTTC	CATSGTLPTNEQFF	NA	NA	TRBV19	TRBJ2-1